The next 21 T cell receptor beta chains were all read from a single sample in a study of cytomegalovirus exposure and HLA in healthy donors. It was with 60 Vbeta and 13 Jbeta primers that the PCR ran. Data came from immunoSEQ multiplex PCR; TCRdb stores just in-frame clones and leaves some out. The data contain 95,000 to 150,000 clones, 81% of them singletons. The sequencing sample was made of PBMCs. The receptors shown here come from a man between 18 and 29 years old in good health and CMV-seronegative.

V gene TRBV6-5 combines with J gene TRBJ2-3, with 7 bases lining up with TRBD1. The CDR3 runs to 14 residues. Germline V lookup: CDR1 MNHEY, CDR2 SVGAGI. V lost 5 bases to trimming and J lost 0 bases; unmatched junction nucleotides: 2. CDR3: CASSTDRSTDTQYF. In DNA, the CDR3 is TGTGCCAGCAGTACGGACAGGAGCACAGATACGCAGTATTTT.

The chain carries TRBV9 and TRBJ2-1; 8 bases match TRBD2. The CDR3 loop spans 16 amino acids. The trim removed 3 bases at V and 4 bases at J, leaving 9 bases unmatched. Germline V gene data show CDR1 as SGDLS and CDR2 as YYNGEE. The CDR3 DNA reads TGTGCCAGCAGCGGACCGCGGGCGGGGGGATACAATGAGCAGTTCTTC. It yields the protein CASSGPRAGGYNEQFF.

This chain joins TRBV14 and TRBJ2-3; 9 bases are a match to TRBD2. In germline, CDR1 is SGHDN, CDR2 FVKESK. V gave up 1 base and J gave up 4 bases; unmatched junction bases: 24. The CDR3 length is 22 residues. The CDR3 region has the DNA TGTGCCAGCAGCCAAGGACCAACTAAAGCGGGGGGCCGGATTCAACGCGCAGATACGCAGTATTTT. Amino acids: CASSQGPTKAGGRIQRADTQYF.

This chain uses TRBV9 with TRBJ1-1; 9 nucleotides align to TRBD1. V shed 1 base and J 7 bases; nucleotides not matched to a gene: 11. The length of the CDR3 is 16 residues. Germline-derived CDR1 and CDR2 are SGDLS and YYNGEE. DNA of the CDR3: TGTGCCAGCAGCGTATCACCGGGACAGGGAGATCGTGAAGCTTTCTTT. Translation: CASSVSPGQGDREAFF.

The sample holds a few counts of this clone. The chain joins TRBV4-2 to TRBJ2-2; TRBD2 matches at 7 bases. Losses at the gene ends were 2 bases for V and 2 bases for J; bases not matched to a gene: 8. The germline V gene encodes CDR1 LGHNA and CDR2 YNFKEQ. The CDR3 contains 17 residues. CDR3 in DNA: TGTGCCAGCAGCCAAAGGGACGGGGGGACTAACACCGGGGAGCTGTTTTTT. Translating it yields CASSQRDGGTNTGELFF.

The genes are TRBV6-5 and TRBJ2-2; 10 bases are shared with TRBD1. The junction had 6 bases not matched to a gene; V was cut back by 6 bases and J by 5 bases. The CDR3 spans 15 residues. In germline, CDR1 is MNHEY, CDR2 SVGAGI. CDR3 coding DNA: TGTGCCAGCAGCCGTGACAGGGGGCTTACCGGGGAGCTGTTTTTT. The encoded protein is CASSRDRGLTGELFF.

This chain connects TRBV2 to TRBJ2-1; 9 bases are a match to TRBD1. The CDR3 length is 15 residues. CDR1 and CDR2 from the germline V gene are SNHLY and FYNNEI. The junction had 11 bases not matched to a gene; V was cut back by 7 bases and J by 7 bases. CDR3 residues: CASTGGTGIGNEQFF. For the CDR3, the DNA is TGTGCCAGCACTGGCGGGACAGGGATCGGGAATGAGCAGTTCTTC.

The CDR3 DNA reads TGCGCCAGCAGCTCGGGACAGGGCTCCACTGAAGCTTTCTTT. Protein: CASSSGQGSTEAFF. The chain links TRBV5-1 to TRBJ1-1; 9 bases agree with TRBD1. CDR1 is SGHRS, CDR2 YFSETQ, per germline. This CDR3 region has 14 residues. V shed 3 bases, J shed 4 bases, and the junction held 4 bases outside the gene matches.

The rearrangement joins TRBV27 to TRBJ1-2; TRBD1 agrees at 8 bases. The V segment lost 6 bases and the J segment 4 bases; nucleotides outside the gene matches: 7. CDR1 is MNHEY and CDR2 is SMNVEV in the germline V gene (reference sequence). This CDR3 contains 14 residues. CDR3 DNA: TGTGCCAGCAGACCCAGGACAGGGTCCTATGGCTACACCTTC. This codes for CASRPRTGSYGYTF.

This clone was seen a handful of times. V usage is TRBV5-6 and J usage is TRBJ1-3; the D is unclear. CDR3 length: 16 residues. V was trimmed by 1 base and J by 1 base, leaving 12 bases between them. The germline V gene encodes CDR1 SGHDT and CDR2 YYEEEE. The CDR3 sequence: CASSLKTVTSGNTIYF. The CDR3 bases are TGTGCCAGCAGCTTGAAAACAGTAACATCTGGAAACACCATATATTTT.

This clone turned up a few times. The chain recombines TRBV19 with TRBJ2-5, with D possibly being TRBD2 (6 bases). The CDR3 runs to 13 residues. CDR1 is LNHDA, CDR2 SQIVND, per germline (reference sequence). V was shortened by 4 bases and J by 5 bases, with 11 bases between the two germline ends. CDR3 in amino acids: CASSSGVWETQYF. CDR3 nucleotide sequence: TGTGCCAGTAGTAGCGGGGTCTGGGAGACCCAGTACTTC.

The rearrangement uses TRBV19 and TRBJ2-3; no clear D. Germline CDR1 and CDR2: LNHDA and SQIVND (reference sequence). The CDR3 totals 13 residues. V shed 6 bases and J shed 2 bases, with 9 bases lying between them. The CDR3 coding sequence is TGTGCCAGTAGGGGCAGGTACACAGATACGCAGTATTTT. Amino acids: CASRGRYTDTQYF. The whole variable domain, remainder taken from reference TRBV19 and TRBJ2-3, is DGGITQSPKYLFRKEGQNVTLSCEQNLNHDAMYWYRQDPGQGLRLIYYSQIVNDFQKGDIAEGYSVSREKKESFPLTVTSAQKNPTAFYLCASRGRYTDTQYFGPGTRLTVL.

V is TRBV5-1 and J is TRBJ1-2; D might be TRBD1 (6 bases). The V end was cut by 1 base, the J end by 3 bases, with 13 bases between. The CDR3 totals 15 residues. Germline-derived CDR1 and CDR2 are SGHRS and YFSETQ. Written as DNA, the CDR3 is TGCGCCAGCAGCTTGAGCGGGGACACGTACTATGGCTACACCTTC. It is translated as CASSLSGDTYYGYTF.

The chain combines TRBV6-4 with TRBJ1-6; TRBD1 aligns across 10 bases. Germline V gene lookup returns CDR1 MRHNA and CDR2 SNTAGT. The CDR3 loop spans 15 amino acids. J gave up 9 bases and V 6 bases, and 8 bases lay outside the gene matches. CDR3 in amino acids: CASRTGQGIGSPLHF. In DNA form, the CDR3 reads TGTGCCAGCAGGACGGGACAGGGGATTGGTTCACCCCTCCACTTT.

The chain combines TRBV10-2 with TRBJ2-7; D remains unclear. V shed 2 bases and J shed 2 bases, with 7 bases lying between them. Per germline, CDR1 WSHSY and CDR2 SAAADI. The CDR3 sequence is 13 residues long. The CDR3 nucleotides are TGCGCCAGCAGTGAGAACACCGCCTACGAGCAGTACTTC. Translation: CASSENTAYEQYF.

The CDR3 region has the DNA TGTGCCAGCAGTTTAAGTTCGGGGAGGCTAGCGGACTACAATGAGCAGTTCTTC. It specifies CASSLSSGRLADYNEQFF. V usage is TRBV27 and J usage is TRBJ2-1, with 7 bases that match TRBD2. The CDR3 is made up of 18 amino acids. The germline gives CDR1 MNHEY, CDR2 SMNVEV (reference sequence). V dropped 2 bases and J dropped 3; count of bases not matched to a gene: 13.

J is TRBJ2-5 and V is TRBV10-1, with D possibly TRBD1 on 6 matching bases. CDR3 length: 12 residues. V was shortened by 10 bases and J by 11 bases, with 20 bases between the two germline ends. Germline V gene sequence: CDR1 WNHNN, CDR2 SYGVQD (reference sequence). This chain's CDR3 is CATTPPTGSQYF. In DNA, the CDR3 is TGCGCCACCACTCCCCCCACAGGGAGTCAGTACTTC.

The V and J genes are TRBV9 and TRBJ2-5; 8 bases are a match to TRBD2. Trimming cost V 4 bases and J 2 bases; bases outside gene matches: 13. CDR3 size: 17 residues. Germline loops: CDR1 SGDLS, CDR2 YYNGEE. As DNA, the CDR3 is TGTGCCAGCAGCTTACATACGGGGGGGCCGGGGCAAGAGACCCAGTACTTC. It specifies CASSLHTGGPGQETQYF.

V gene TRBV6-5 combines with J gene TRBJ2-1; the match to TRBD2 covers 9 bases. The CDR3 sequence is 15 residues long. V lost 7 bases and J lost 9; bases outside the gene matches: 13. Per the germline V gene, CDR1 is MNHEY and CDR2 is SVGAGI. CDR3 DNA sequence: TGTGCCAGCAACCAACTAGCGGGCCCTGTCAGTGAGCAGTTCTTC. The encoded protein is CASNQLAGPVSEQFF.

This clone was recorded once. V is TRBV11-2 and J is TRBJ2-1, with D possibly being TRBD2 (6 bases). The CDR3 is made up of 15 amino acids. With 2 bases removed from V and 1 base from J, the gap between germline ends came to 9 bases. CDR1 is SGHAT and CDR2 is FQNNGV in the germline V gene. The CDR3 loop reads CASSLMAGSYNEQFF. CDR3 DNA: TGTGCCAGCAGCTTAATGGCGGGGTCCTACAATGAGCAGTTCTTC.

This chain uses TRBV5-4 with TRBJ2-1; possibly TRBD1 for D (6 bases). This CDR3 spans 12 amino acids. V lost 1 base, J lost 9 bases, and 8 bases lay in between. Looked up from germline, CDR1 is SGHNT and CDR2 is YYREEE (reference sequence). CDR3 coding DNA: TGTGCCAGCAGCTTGCAGGGGACTGAGCAGTTCTTC. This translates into CASSLQGTEQFF.